This entry features one T cell receptor (beta chain) sequence. This clonotype came up a few times. Its antigen specificity is not known. The sample holds no much larger clone one base away, and base qualities are not on file. The sample comes from a study of Graves' ophthalmopathy and Graves' hyperthyroidism (dated by TCRdb to 2016 to 2018). As for the study more broadly: Hyperthyroidism was defined as stable when no progression to ophthalmopathy occurred within 18 months of follow-up. To tell Graves' ophthalmopathy apart from Graves' hyperthyroidism, and to predict which patients would progress to ophthalmopathy, the study relied on TCR beta repertoire signatures. In total, around 130 blood samples were TCR-sequenced: some 43 ophthalmopathy, some 75 hyperthyroidism and some 17 hyperthyroidism-to-ophthalmopathy patients. Once sampling was done, hyperthyroidism patients were given methimazole at a starting dose of 30 mg daily, while ophthalmopathy patients were given high-dose intravenous methylprednisolone. For independent validation, a separate cohort was made up of some 18 hyperthyroidism patients plus 17 patients who later progressed from hyperthyroidism to ophthalmopathy. To explore V-J signatures that distinguish ophthalmopathy from hyperthyroidism, a discovery set of 100 patients was enrolled, made up of approximately 45 with ophthalmopathy and under 65 with stable hyperthyroidism. T-cell repertoires of thyroid tissue and blood were compared in over five hyperthyroidism patients.

The full study reports these points: In validation, the model predicted ophthalmopathy progression with over 60% sensitivity and roughly 78% specificity; around twelve predicted patients were CT-confirmed with GO in a median of around 6 months. Ophthalmopathy was separated from stable hyperthyroidism by the 13-signature model with about 88% sensitivity and 81% to 84% specificity in cross-validation and with 80%/75% in the test set. Sample size was not statistically predetermined, and group allocation was not concealed from the investigators. Among expanded thyroid clonotypes with frequency above 0.001, most also showed up in blood, which suggests that blood repertoires may reflect the thyroid immune response.

Hyperthyroidism patients were newly diagnosed, were aged 18 to 65 years, and had a disease duration under 2 months. Patients were excluded if they had other autoimmune diseases, uncontrolled infections, pregnancy or lactation. Diagnosis was based on clinical symptoms, serum thyroxine, TRAb, thyroid ultrasound and orbital computed tomography. Total RNA was extracted with Trizol reagent and quality-checked on an Agilent 2100 Bioanalyzer. For repertoire sequencing, the TCR beta CDR3 regions were amplified from RNA transcripts. The first round of RT-PCR was done with HTBI primers and the Qiagen OneStep RT-PCR kit, and was followed by a second round of multiplex PCR, then size selection and purification. The libraries underwent paired-end sequencing with 100 bp reads on an Illumina HiSeq2000. The study's processing was this. Reads were processed with SOAPnuke, discarding reads with adapters, uncalled bases, mean Phred below 15, or no exact constant-primer or identifier match. High-quality paired reads were merged with COPE v1.2.5. Clonotypes were defined as unique nucleotide sequences and were aligned to IMGT TRB V, D and J references using MiTCR v1.1. Analysis was restricted to V-J combinations with a frequency above 0.0001, which covered just over 98% of repertoires. A TCR clonal expansion and chaos score per V-J combination was defined as the ratio of F50 clonal expansion to chaos observed in the TCRdist matrix. Welch's t-statistics and random forest were used to narrow the features down to around 12 V-J combinations, which were then fed into a naive Bayes classifier. The similarity between thyroid and blood repertoires was quantified using the Morisita-Horn index. TCRdb reworked the public reads: Q25 trimming with fastp, MiXCR clone assembly, productive beta chains retained. Rows are combined by CDR3 protein, so each entry shows the most common genes and DNA. The authors' filters were not applied to this entry. The sample records over a million distinct CDR3 sequences, 36% of which are singletons. 11% of the sample belongs to the ten largest clones.

Including the terminal cysteine and phenylalanine, the CDR3 comprises 15 residues. The read is trimmed to its CDR3 DNA, 45 bases read in frame from base 1. V loses 5 bases of germline sequence and J loses 1 base, and the interval between the two ends is 14 bases. According to the germline V gene, CDR1 reads MGHRA and CDR2 reads YSYEKL. The chain is made from TRBV4-1 and TRBJ1-1, with the D gene not clear enough to name. Sequencing was carried out using peripheral blood or thyroid tissue (not recorded which). This clonotype originated in an adult man with Graves' hyperthyroidism. The CDR3 amino acid sequence is: CASSKGPSGNTEAFF. At the DNA level, the sequence is TGCGCCAGCAGCAAAGGGCCTTCCGGGAACACTGAAGCTTTCTTT.